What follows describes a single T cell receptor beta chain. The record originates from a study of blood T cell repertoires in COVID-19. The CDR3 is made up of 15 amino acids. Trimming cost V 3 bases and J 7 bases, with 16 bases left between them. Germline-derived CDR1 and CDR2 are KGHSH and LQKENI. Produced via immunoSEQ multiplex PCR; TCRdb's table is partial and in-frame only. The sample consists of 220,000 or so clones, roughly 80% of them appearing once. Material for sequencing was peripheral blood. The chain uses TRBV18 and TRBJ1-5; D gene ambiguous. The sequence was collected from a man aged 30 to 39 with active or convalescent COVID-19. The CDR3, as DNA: TGTGCCAGCTCACCGAAAAACGGAGAAGGACAGCCCCAGCATTTT. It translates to CASSPKNGEGQPQHF.